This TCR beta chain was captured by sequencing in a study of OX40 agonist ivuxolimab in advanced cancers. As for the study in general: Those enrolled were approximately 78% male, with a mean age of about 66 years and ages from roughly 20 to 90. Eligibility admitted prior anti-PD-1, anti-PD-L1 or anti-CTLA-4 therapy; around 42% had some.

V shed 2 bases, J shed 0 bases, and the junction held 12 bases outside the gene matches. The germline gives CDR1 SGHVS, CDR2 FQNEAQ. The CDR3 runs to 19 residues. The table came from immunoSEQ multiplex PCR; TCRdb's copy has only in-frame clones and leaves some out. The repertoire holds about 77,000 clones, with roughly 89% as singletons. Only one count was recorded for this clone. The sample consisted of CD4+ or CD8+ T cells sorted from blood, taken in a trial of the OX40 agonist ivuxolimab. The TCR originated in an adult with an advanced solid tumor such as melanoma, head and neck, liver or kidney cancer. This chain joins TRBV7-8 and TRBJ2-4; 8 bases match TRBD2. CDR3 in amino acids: CASSLIQAGGPLAKNIQYF. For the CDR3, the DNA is TGTGCCAGCAGCTTAATACAGGCGGGAGGTCCCCTAGCCAAAAACATTCAGTACTTC. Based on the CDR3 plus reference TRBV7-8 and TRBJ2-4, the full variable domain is GAGVSQSPRYKVAKRGQDVALRCDPISGHVSLFWYQQALGQGPEFLTYFQNEAQLDKSGLPSDRFFAERPEGSVSTLKIQRTQQEDSAVYLCASSLIQAGGPLAKNIQYFGAGTRLSVL.